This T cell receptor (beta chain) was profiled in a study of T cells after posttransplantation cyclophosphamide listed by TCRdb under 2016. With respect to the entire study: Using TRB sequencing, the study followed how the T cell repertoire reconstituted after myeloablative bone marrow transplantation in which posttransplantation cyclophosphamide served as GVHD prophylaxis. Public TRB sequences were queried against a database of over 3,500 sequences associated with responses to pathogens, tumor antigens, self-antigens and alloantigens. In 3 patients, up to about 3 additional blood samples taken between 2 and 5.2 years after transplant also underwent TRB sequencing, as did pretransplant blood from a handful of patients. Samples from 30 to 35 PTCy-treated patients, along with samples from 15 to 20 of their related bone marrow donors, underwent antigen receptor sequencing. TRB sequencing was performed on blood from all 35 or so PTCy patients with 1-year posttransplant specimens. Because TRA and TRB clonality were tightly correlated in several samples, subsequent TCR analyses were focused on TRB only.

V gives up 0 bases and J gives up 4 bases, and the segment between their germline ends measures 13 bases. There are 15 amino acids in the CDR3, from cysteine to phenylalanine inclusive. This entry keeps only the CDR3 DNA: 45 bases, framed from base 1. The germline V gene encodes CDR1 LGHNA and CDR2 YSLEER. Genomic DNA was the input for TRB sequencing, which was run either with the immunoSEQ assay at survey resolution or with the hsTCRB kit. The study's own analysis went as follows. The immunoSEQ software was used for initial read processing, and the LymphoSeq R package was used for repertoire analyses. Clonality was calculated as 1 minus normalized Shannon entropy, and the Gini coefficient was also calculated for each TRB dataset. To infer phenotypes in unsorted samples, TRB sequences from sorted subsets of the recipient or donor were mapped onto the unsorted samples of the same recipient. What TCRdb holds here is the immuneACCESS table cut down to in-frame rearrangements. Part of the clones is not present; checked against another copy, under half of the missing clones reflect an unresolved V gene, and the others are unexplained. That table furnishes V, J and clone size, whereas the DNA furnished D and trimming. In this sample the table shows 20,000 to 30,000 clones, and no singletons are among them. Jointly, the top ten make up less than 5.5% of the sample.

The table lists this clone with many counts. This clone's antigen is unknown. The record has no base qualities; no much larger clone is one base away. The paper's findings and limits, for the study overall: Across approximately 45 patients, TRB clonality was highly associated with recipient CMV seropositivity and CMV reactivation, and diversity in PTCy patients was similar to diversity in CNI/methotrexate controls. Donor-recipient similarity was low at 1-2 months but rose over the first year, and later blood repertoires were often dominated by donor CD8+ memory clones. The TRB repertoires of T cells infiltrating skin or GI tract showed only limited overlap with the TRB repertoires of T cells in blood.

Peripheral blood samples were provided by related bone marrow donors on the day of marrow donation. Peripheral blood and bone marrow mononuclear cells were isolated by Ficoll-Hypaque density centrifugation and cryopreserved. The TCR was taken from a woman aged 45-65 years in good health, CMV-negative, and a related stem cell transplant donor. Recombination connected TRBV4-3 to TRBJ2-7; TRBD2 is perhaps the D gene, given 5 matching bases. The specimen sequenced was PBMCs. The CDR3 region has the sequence CASSQDLGGWYEQYF. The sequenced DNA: TGCGCCAGCAGCCAAGATCTTGGCGGGTGGTACGAGCAGTACTTC.